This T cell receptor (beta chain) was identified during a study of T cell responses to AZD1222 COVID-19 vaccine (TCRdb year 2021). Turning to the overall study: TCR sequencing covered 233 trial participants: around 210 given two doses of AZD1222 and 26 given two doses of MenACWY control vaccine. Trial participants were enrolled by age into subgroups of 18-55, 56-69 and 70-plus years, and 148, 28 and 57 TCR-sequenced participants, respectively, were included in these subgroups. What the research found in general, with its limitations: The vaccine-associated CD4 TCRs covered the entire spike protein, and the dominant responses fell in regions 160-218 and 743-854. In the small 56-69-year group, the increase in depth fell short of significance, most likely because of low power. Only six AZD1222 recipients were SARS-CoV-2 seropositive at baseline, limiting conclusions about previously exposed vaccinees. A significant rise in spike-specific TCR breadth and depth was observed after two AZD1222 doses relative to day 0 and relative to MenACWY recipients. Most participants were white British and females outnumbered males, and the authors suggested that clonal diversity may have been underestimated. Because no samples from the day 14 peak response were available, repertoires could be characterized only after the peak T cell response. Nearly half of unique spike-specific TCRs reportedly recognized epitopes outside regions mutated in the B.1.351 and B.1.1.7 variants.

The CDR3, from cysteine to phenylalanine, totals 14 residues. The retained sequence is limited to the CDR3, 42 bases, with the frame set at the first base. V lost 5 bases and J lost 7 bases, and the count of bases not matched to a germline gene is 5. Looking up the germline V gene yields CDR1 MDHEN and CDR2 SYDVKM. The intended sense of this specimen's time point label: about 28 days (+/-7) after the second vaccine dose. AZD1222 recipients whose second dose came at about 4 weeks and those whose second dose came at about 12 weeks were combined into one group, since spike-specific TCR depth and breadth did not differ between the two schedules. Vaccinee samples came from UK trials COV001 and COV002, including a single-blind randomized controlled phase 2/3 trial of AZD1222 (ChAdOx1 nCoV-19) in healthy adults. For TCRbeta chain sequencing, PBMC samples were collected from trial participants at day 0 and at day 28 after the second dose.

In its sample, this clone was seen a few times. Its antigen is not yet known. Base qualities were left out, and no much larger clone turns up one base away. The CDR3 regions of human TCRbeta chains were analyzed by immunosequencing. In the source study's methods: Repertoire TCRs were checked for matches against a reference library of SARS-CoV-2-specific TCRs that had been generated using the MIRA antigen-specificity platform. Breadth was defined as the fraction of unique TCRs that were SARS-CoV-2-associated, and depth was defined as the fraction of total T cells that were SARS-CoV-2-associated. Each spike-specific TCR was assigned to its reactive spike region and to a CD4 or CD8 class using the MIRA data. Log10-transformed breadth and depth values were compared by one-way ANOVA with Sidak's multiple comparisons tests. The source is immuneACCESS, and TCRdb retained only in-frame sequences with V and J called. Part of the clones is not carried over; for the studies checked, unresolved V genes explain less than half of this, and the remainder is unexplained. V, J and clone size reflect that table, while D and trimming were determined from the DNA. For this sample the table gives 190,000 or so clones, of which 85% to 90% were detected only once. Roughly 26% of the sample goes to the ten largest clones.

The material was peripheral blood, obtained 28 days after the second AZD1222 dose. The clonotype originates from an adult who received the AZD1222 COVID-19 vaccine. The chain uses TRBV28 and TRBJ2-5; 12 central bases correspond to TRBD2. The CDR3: CASSPGLAGWTQYF. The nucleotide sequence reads TGTGCCAGCAGTCCTGGACTAGCGGGGTGGACCCAGTACTTC.